The rows below give T cell receptor beta chains drawn from one sample of a study of technical replicates of blood from a handful of donors. Produced via immunoSEQ multiplex PCR; TCRdb's table is partial and in-frame only. The table includes fewer than 85,000 clones, approximately 97% detected once. Sequenced sample: T cells isolated from PBMCs. Every receptor here comes from a human donor in good health. CDR3s include the opening cysteine and the closing phenylalanine or tryptophan. A D gene is named only where the DNA matches it firmly.

>TRBD1|TRBJ2-7|TRBV6-5
CASSYSGTDYEQYF
TGTGCCAGCAGTTACTCCGGGACAGACTACGAGCAGTACTTC
>TRBD1|TRBJ2-1|TRBV18
CASHPGQGYNEQFF
TGTGCCAGTCATCCGGGACAGGGATACAATGAGCAGTTCTTC
>NA|TRBJ2-1|TRBV13
CASSLVEFSNEQFF
TGTGCCAGCAGCTTAGTCGAGTTCTCTAATGAGCAGTTCTTC
>TRBD2|TRBJ2-2|TRBV5-5
CASSRLASPGELFF
TGTGCCAGCAGCCGACTAGCGTCTCCCGGGGAGCTGTTTTTT
>TRBD1|TRBJ1-1|TRBV9
CASSVGTGTSMNTEAFF
TGTGCCAGCAGCGTAGGGACAGGAACCTCAATGAACACTGAAGCTTTCTTT
>TRBD1|TRBJ1-2|TRBV5-1
CASSSGDSYYGYTF
TGCGCCAGCAGCTCGGGGGACAGTTACTATGGCTACACCTTC
>TRBD2|TRBJ2-3|TRBV4-2
CASSQGLATDTQYF
TGTGCCAGCAGCCAAGGACTAGCGACAGATACGCAGTATTTT
>NA|TRBJ2-7|TRBV11-2
CASSTQGSGQYF
TGTGCCAGCAGCACCCAGGGGTCTGGGCAGTACTTC
>TRBD1|TRBJ1-1|TRBV19
CASSIPSTGVFF
TGTGCCAGTAGTATCCCTTCGACAGGGGTTTTCTTT
>NA|TRBJ1-2|TRBV6-1
CASSDKGLPVRGYTF
TGTGCCAGCAGTGATAAGGGACTCCCGGTGAGAGGCTACACCTTC